These 15 T cell receptor beta chains came from one sample sequenced in a study of T cells in Graves' hyperthyroidism and ophthalmopathy. The TCR beta CDR3 regions underwent amplification using RNA transcripts as the source. Initially, a first-round RT-PCR of the TCR CDR3 employed the HTBI primer set. One entry per CDR3 protein, called by TCRdb with MiXCR from the multiplex PCR reads. The profile shows around 190,000 distinct CDR3 sequences, 17% of them singletons. Sequencing was carried out using blood. These receptors originate from a woman aged 45-60 years with Graves' hyperthyroidism.

This clonotype was found many times. V usage is TRBV28 and J usage is TRBJ2-4; perhaps TRBD2 as D (5 bases). Trimming shortened V by 7 bases and J by 1 base, and 11 bases separated the two germline ends. CDR1 and CDR2 (germline): MDHEN, SYDVKM. This CDR3 is built from 14 residues. For the CDR3, the DNA is TGTGCCAGCACTGGCGGGTTTGCCAAAAACATTCAGTACTTC. The encoded protein is CASTGGFAKNIQYF.

This clonotype has at least ten counts. This chain connects TRBV30 to TRBJ2-7; a possible D gene is TRBD2 (5 bases). Trimming removed 3 bases at V and 2 bases at J, with 17 bases between. Germline values: CDR1 GTSNPN, CDR2 SVGIG (reference sequence). The CDR3 has 15 residues. The CDR3: CAWRGTRRTPYEQYF. The CDR3 nucleotides read TGTGCCTGGAGGGGTACTAGACGGACCCCCTACGAGCAGTACTTC. Looking up the rest from reference TRBV30 and TRBJ2-7 gives the full variable domain: SQTIHQWPATLVQPVGSPLSLECTVEGTSNPNLYWYRQAAGRGLQLLFYSVGIGQISSEVPQNLSASRPQDRQFILSSKKLLLSDSGFYLCAWRGTRRTPYEQYFGPGTRLTVT.

This clonotype appeared many times. The V call is TRBV6-1, the J call TRBJ1-1; D unclear. Germline CDR1 is MNHNS and CDR2 is SASEGT. V was shortened by 8 bases and J by 1 base, with 14 bases between the two germline ends. CDR3 length: 14 residues. CDR3 nucleotide sequence: TGTGCCAGCTCTGAAAGTAAGAAGAACACTGAAGCTTTCTTT. Translating it yields CASSESKKNTEAFF.

This clonotype was picked up a small number of times. The chain combines TRBV4-2 with TRBJ2-7; D not resolved. Trimming stripped 1 base from V and 5 bases from J, with 12 bases between. This CDR3 is built from 14 residues. Germline V CDR1 and CDR2: LGHNA, YNFKEQ. The CDR3 reads CASSQAQFENEQYF. In DNA, the CDR3 is TGTGCCAGCAGCCAAGCCCAGTTTGAAAACGAGCAGTACTTC.

The chain joins TRBV29-1 to TRBJ1-2, with no clear D. Between the trimmed V and J ends, which lost 8 bases and 6 bases, there was a span of 10 bases. Germline-derived CDR1 and CDR2 are SQVTM and ANQGSEA. The CDR3 sequence is 10 residues long. The CDR3 DNA follows: TGCAGCACCGCAGGCGATGGCTACACCTTC. It yields the protein CSTAGDGYTF.

This chain links TRBV10-3 with TRBJ2-2; D is possibly TRBD2 (5 bases). V lost 2 bases and J 5 bases, leaving 6 bases between the germline ends. CDR1 and CDR2 from the germline V gene are ENHRY and SYGVKD. The CDR3 sequence is 13 residues long. CDR3 protein: CAISEGETGELFF. The DNA for the CDR3 is TGTGCCATCAGTGAGGGGGAGACCGGGGAGCTGTTTTTT.

In this sample, this clonotype turned up many times. The J gene is TRBJ1-5, the V gene TRBV10-3; tentative D call: TRBD1 (5 bases). Germline values: CDR1 ENHRY, CDR2 SYGVKD. The V end was cut by 0 bases, the J end by 0 bases, with 9 bases between. This CDR3 is built from 16 residues. CDR3 bases: TGTGCCATCAGTGAGTCGCGGGGGACTAGCAATCAGCCCCAGCATTTT. It translates to CAISESRGTSNQPQHF.

This clonotype was detected ten times or more. For the CDR3, the DNA is TGTGCCAGCAGAAACTTACCGGGGTCCCGAGGAACCGGGGAGCTGTTTTTT. Its translation: CASRNLPGSRGTGELFF. The chain joins TRBV2 to TRBJ2-2; possibly TRBD2 for D (5 bases). The length of the CDR3 is 17 residues. Germline V gene lookup returns CDR1 SNHLY and CDR2 FYNNEI. V was clipped by 6 bases and J by 5 bases, with 22 bases between them.

A remark on this clonotype: A much larger clone is a single base away; this may be a read error. The chain combines TRBV3-1 with TRBJ2-7, with 13 bases lining up with TRBD2. Germline CDR1 is LGHDT and CDR2 is YNNKEL (reference sequence). V lost 11 bases, J lost 4 bases, and 11 bases stayed unmatched. The length of the CDR3 is 15 residues. This chain's CDR3 is CAGIGGTSGTYEQYF. For the CDR3, the DNA is TGTGCCGGCATCGGCGGGACTAGCGGGACATACGAGCAGTACTTC.

This clonotype occurred many times. V usage is TRBV7-9 and J usage is TRBJ1-4; D not resolved. The CDR3 totals 14 residues. Per the germline V gene, CDR1 is SEHNR and CDR2 is FQNEAQ (reference sequence). With 2 bases removed from V and 0 bases from J, the gap between germline ends came to 4 bases. The CDR3 DNA follows: TGTGCCAGCAGCTTAAGGTCAACTAATGAAAAACTGTTTTTT. Its translation: CASSLRSTNEKLFF.

This clonotype has just a few counts. The chain couples TRBV3-1 to TRBJ1-5; the match to TRBD1 covers 9 bases. The germline V gene encodes CDR1 LGHDT and CDR2 YNNKEL (reference sequence). This CDR3 spans 14 amino acids. J was trimmed by 4 bases and V by 3 bases; bases with no gene match: 1. This CDR3 is CASSHGTGNQPQHF. CDR3 sequence (DNA): TGTGCCAGCAGCCATGGGACAGGGAATCAGCCCCAGCATTTT. Complete variable domain (other parts from reference TRBV3-1 and TRBJ1-5): DTAVSQTPKYLVTQMGNDKSIKCEQNLGHDTMYWYKQDSKKFLKIMFSYNNKELIINETVPNRFSPKSPDKAHLNLHINSLELGDSAVYFCASSHGTGNQPQHFGDGTRLSIL.

This clonotype was counted between two and nine times. V usage is TRBV30 and J usage is TRBJ2-3; D call uncertain. The CDR3 contains 10 residues. Between the trimmed V and J ends, which lost 3 bases and 4 bases, there was a span of 2 bases. The germline CDR1 and CDR2 sequences are GTSNPN and SVGIG (reference sequence). The CDR3 protein is CAWRADTQYF. The CDR3 coding sequence is TGTGCCTGGAGGGCAGATACGCAGTATTTT.

The table lists this clonotype with many counts. The chain joins TRBV9 to TRBJ2-1; D is unresolved. The V and J ends lost 4 bases and 0 bases respectively, with 14 bases between them. CDR1 and CDR2 from the germline V gene are SGDLS and YYNGEE. The CDR3 has 16 amino acids. The CDR3, as DNA: TGTGCCAGCAGCACCCGGCCCCTAGGCTCCTACAATGAGCAGTTCTTC. As protein: CASSTRPLGSYNEQFF.

This clonotype was picked up many times. V and J are TRBV30 and TRBJ2-1, with D possibly being TRBD1 (5 bases). The CDR3 loop spans 15 amino acids. V shed 3 bases and J shed 5 bases, with 17 bases lying between them. Germline loops: CDR1 GTSNPN, CDR2 SVGIG (reference sequence). The CDR3 nucleotides are TGTGCCTGGAGCGTAGGGCAGGGTCATCACAATGAGCAGTTCTTC. Translating gives CAWSVGQGHHNEQFF. The full variable domain, in which reference TRBV30 and TRBJ2-1 provide the parts outside the CDR3, is SQTIHQWPATLVQPVGSPLSLECTVEGTSNPNLYWYRQAAGRGLQLLFYSVGIGQISSEVPQNLSASRPQDRQFILSSKKLLLSDSGFYLCAWSVGQGHHNEQFFGPGTRLTVL.

This clonotype was detected only a few times. The V gene is TRBV14, the J gene TRBJ2-7, with 7 bases aligning to TRBD2. Germline V gives CDR1 SGHDN, CDR2 FVKESK. This CDR3 is 15 amino acids long. J lost 1 base, V lost 5 bases, and 8 bases had no gene match. CDR3 nucleotide sequence: TGTGCCAGCAGCGTGATAGCGGGTCTATCCTACGAGCAGTACTTC. This translates into CASSVIAGLSYEQYF.